Each of the 22 T cell receptor beta chains below was sequenced from the same sample in a study of identical twins. TCRdb called the 5' RACE reads again in MiXCR, with one record for every CDR3 protein. The sample has 500,000 to 550,000 distinct CDR3 sequences, more than 20% seen once. The data also belong to a second study, concerning yellow fever vaccine responses in identical twins.

The sequencing sample was made of CD4+ T cells sorted from blood. All receptors come from a woman aged 18-29 years in good health.

There are a few counts of this clonotype. The rearrangement uses TRBV6-1 and TRBJ1-6; TRBD1 is a possible D gene (5 bases). This CDR3 region has 17 residues. Germline-derived CDR1 and CDR2 are MNHNS and SASEGT. Trimming removed 6 bases from V and 7 bases from J, with 22 bases in between. The CDR3 loop reads CASSLLTAGSANSPLHF. The CDR3 bases are TGTGCCAGCAGCCTACTAACGGCAGGGAGTGCCAATTCACCCCTCCACTTT.

This clonotype was counted a single time. The V call is TRBV27, the J call TRBJ2-1; TRBD2 agrees at 7 bases. The CDR3 runs 13 residues. V shed 7 bases, J shed 5 bases, and the junction held 5 bases outside the gene matches. Germline V gene lookup returns CDR1 MNHEY and CDR2 SMNVEV (reference sequence). In DNA form, the CDR3 reads TGTGCCAGCAATCTGGCGGGAGACAATGAGCAGTTCTTC. Its translation: CASNLAGDNEQFF.

Only one count was recorded for this clonotype. The genes are TRBV20-1 and TRBJ2-3; 7 positions match TRBD2. The CDR3 contains 18 residues. CDR1 is DFQATT, CDR2 SNEGSKA, per germline (reference sequence). With 3 bases clipped from V and 0 bases from J, the junction kept 15 bases outside the gene matches. The CDR3 coding sequence is TGCAGTGCTAGTTTCACGGGACTATCGGGAGCCAGCACAGATACGCAGTATTTT. This sequence encodes CSASFTGLSGASTDTQYF.

The CDR3 nucleotides read TGCAGCGTTCTTAGAGCGGGAGGAAACTACGAGCAGTACTTC. It is translated as CSVLRAGGNYEQYF. The gene calls are TRBV29-1 and TRBJ2-7; TRBD2 matches 9 bases. This CDR3 has 14 residues. V was pared by 5 bases and J by 3 bases, with 8 bases of the junction left unmatched. Germline V CDR1 and CDR2: SQVTM, ANQGSEA.

In this sample, this clonotype turned up many times. The rearrangement links TRBV4-2 to TRBJ1-4, with a weak D call TRBD1 (5 bases). Germline loops: CDR1 LGHNA, CDR2 YNFKEQ. Trimming removed 1 base at V and 5 bases at J, with 11 bases between. The CDR3 is 15 amino acids. The CDR3 DNA reads TGTGCCAGCAGCCAAGGGATCAGGGAGAATGAAAAACTGTTTTTT. It specifies CASSQGIRENEKLFF.

This clonotype was found a few times. The chain is built from TRBV24-1 and TRBJ2-2; D is perhaps TRBD2 (6 bases). The CDR3 length is 18 residues. Between the trimmed V and J ends, which lost 3 bases and 1 base, there was a span of 17 bases. Germline CDR1 KGHDR, CDR2 SFDVKD. CDR3 loop: CATSDGGGHTMNTGELFF. CDR3 nucleotide sequence: TGTGCCACCAGTGATGGGGGAGGTCACACAATGAACACCGGGGAGCTGTTTTTT.

This clonotype was seen more than once but under ten times. This chain connects TRBV29-1 to TRBJ2-2; D ambiguous. Germline CDR1 and CDR2: SQVTM and ANQGSEA. Trimming shortened V by 5 bases and J by 4 bases, and 11 bases separated the two germline ends. This CDR3 region has 13 residues. This chain's CDR3 is CSVWVASTGELFF. The CDR3 nucleotides read TGCAGCGTTTGGGTGGCGAGCACCGGGGAGCTGTTTTTT.

In this sample, this clonotype turned up once. The chain combines TRBV24-1 with TRBJ2-3; perhaps TRBD1 as D (7 bases). This CDR3 contains 15 residues. The germline V and J ends were trimmed by 1 base and 3 bases, with 10 bases remaining between them. Germline lookup yields CDR1 KGHDR and CDR2 SFDVKD. The DNA of the CDR3 is TGTGCCACCAGTGATTTCGCAGGGGGGACAGATACGCAGTATTTT. Translating it yields CATSDFAGGTDTQYF.

This clonotype was recorded only once. A much larger clone sits a single nucleotide away, making a read error possible. This chain uses TRBV6-6 with TRBJ1-1, with D uncertain. The germline CDR1 and CDR2 sequences are MNHNY and SVGAGI (reference sequence). Trimming shortened V by 4 bases and J by 3 bases, and 9 bases separated the two germline ends. The length of the CDR3 is 13 residues. CDR3 sequence reads: CASSSALYTEAFF. Written as DNA, the CDR3 is TGTGCCAGCAGTTCTGCCCTGTACACTGAAGCTTTCTTT.

The table lists this clonotype with a count of one. The chain links TRBV5-1 to TRBJ2-5, with TRBD2 matching 8 bases. Germline values: CDR1 SGHRS, CDR2 YFSETQ. CDR3 length: 16 residues. V shed 4 bases, J shed 4 bases, and the junction held 12 bases outside the gene matches. The CDR3 DNA reads as TGCGCCAGCAGCGTATACGGACTAGCCGGAGGAGAGACCCAGTACTTC. As protein: CASSVYGLAGGETQYF. Full variable domain (remainder filled in from reference TRBV5-1 and TRBJ2-5): KAGVTQTPRYLIKTRGQQVTLSCSPISGHRSVSWYQQTPGQGLQFLFEYFSETQRNKGNFPGRFSGRQFSNSRSEMNVSTLELGDSALYLCASSVYGLAGGETQYFGPGTRLLVL.

The chain is built from TRBV5-6 and TRBJ2-7; 8 bases match TRBD1. Losses at the gene ends were 0 bases for V and 0 bases for J; bases not matched to a gene: 8. Germline CDR1 and CDR2: SGHDT and YYEEEE. The CDR3 has 17 amino acids. The DNA of the CDR3 is TGTGCCAGCAGCTTGGCGCGACAGGGGACTTACTCCTACGAGCAGTACGTC. Translation: CASSLARQGTYSYEQYV.

This rearrangement joins TRBV4-1 to TRBJ2-5; D is unclear. This CDR3 has 13 residues. Deletions cut 3 bases from V and 3 bases from J, with 8 bases between. Germline V gene lookup returns CDR1 MGHRA and CDR2 YSYEKL. As DNA, the CDR3 is TGCGCCAGCAGCCATGCTAGTGAAGAGACCCAGTACTTC. As protein: CASSHASEETQYF.

In its sample, this clonotype was seen a few times. The gene calls are TRBV12-3 or TRBV12-4 and TRBJ2-7; possible D gene TRBD2, 5 bases. This CDR3 region has 14 residues. Between the trimmed V and J ends, which lost 6 bases and 2 bases, there was a span of 14 bases. The CDR3 bases are TGTGCCAGCAGCCGGGGAGTGCCGGCCTACGAGCAGTACTTC. Its protein is CASSRGVPAYEQYF.

This chain connects TRBV6-1 to TRBJ2-1; perhaps TRBD1 as D (5 bases). The germline V and J ends were trimmed by 6 bases and 5 bases, with 14 bases remaining between them. Per the germline V gene, CDR1 is MNHNS and CDR2 is SASEGT. This CDR3 comprises 14 residues. In DNA form, the CDR3 reads TGTGCCAGCAGCCTAGGGGCACTCAACAATGAGCAGTTCTTC. It yields the protein CASSLGALNNEQFF.

There are many counts of this clonotype. The CDR3 is CASSAGLVDEQFF. The CDR3 coding sequence is TGTGCCAGCAGCGCCGGACTAGTGGATGAGCAGTTCTTC. This sequence joins TRBV7-2 and TRBJ2-1, with 7 bases fitting TRBD2. Germline V gene data show CDR1 as SGHTA and CDR2 as FQGNSA. V shed 5 bases, J shed 8 bases, and the junction held 6 bases outside the gene matches. The CDR3 loop spans 13 amino acids.

The chain combines TRBV5-5 with TRBJ1-2; TRBD1 agrees at 8 bases. The V and J ends lost 5 bases and 5 bases, in that order; junction bases with no gene match: 8. The germline gives CDR1 SGHKS, CDR2 YYEKEE (reference sequence). The CDR3 covers 14 residues. This chain's CDR3 is CASSRPGQEYGYTF. For the CDR3, the DNA is TGTGCCAGCAGTAGACCGGGACAGGAGTATGGCTACACCTTC. The variable domain in full, with the rest retrieved from reference TRBV5-5 and TRBJ1-2, is DAGVTQSPTHLIKTRGQQVTLRCSPISGHKSVSWYQQVLGQGPQFIFQYYEKEERGRGNFPDRFSARQFPNYSSELNVNALLLGDSALYLCASSRPGQEYGYTFGSGTRLTVV.

Here the CDR3 reads CASSLLIDRSEAFF. CDR3 bases: TGTGCCAGCAGCTTACTGATCGACAGGAGTGAAGCTTTCTTT. This rearrangement joins TRBV7-9 to TRBJ1-1, with D tentatively TRBD1 (6 bases). V lost 2 bases and J 7 bases, leaving 14 bases between the germline ends. The germline CDR1 and CDR2 sequences are SEHNR and FQNEAQ (reference sequence). The CDR3 loop spans 14 amino acids.

The chain recombines TRBV20-1 with TRBJ2-1; D perhaps matches TRBD2 (7 bases). The V end lost 3 bases, the J end lost 0 bases, and 15 bases lay between the germline ends. The CDR3 is 16 amino acids. Germline V gene sequence: CDR1 DFQATT, CDR2 SNEGSKA (reference sequence). The CDR3 DNA reads TGCAGTGCTAGGGAGGGGGGGCCAAGCTCCTACAATGAGCAGTTCTTC. Translation: CSAREGGPSSYNEQFF.

The sample holds a few counts of this clonotype. V and J are TRBV6-4 and TRBJ1-1; TRBD1 might be the D (5 bases). Germline loops: CDR1 MRHNA, CDR2 SNTAGT. This CDR3 spans 13 amino acids. V lost 4 bases and J 7 bases, leaving 13 bases between the germline ends. CDR3 DNA: TGTGCCAGCAGTGCCGCAAGGGGCCTTGAAGCTTTCTTT. As protein: CASSAARGLEAFF.

The genes are TRBV6-5 and TRBJ1-3; D is unclear. The CDR3 extends over 16 amino acids. V was shortened by 0 bases and J by 0 bases, with 9 bases between the two germline ends. Germline V CDR1 and CDR2: MNHEY, SVGAGI. CDR3 nucleotide sequence: TGTGCCAGCAGTTACTCCGTGGAGAGCTCTGGAAACACCATATATTTT. This encodes CASSYSVESSGNTIYF.

The chain is built from TRBV20-1 and TRBJ2-2; a possible D gene is TRBD2 (9 bases). V lost 4 bases to trimming and J lost 3 bases, with 24 bases between them. From germline, CDR1 is DFQATT and CDR2 SNEGSKA (reference sequence). The CDR3 covers 18 residues. CDR3 coding DNA: TGCAGTGCTACTGTCGGACAGGGTAGCGGGAGCTACACCGGGGAGCTGTTTTTT. This codes for CSATVGQGSGSYTGELFF.

This clonotype occurred a few times. This chain uses TRBV12-3 or TRBV12-4 with TRBJ1-5; D perhaps matches TRBD1 (6 bases). The germline V and J ends were trimmed by 1 base and 9 bases, with 13 bases remaining between them. The length of the CDR3 is 14 residues. The chain's CDR3 is CASSLGGGDGPQHF. The CDR3 nucleotides are TGTGCCAGCAGTTTAGGAGGGGGTGACGGGCCCCAGCATTTT.